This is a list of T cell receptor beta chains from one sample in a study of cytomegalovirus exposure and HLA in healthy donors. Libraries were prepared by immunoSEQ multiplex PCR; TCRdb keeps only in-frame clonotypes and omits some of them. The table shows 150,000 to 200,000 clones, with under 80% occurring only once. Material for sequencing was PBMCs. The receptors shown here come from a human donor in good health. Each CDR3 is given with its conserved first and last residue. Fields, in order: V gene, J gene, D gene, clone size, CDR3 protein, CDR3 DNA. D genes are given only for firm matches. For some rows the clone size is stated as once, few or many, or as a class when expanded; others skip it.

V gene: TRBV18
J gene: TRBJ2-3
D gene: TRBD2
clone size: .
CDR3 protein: CASSPPGGGEADTQYF
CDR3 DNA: TGTGCCAGCTCACCACCAGGCGGGGGGGAGGCAGATACGCAGTATTTT

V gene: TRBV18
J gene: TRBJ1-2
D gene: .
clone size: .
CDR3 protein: CASSPPRGLYGYTF
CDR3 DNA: TGTGCCAGCTCACCACCTCGGGGTCTCTATGGCTACACCTTC

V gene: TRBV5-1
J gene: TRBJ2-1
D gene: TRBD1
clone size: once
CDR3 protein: CASSLAGDSEQFF
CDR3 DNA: TGCGCCAGCAGCTTGGCAGGGGACAGTGAGCAGTTCTTC

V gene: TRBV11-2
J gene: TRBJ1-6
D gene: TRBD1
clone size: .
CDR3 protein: CASSFWVGRTGQYNSPLHF
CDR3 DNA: TGTGCCAGCAGCTTTTGGGTCGGACGAACGGGACAGTATAATTCACCCCTCCACTTT

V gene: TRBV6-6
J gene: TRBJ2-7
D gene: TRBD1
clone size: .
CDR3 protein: CASRHGTGSPYEQYF
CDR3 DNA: TGTGCCAGCCGACATGGGACAGGGAGCCCCTACGAGCAGTACTTC

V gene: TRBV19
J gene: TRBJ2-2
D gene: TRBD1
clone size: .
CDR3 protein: CASSGQGAGELFF
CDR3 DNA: TGTGCCAGTAGCGGGCAGGGGGCCGGGGAGCTGTTTTTT

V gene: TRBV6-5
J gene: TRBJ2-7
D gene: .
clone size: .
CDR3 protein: CATTGIRGTYEQYF
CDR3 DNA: TGTGCCACCACAGGGATCCGGGGAACCTACGAGCAGTACTTC

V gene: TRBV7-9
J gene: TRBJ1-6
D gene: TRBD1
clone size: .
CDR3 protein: CASSSTGGVGSPLHF
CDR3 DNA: TGTGCCAGCAGTTCGACAGGGGGCGTGGGGTCACCCCTCCACTTT

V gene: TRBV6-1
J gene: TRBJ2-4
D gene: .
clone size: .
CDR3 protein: CASSEGQGYAIQYF
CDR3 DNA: TGTGCCAGCAGTGAAGGTCAGGGGTATGCCATTCAGTACTTC

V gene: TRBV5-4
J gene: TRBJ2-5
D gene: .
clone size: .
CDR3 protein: CASSYLTGETQYF
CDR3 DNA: TGTGCCAGCAGCTATCTAACTGGAGAGACCCAGTACTTC

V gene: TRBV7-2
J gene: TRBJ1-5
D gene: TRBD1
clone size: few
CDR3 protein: CASSLGTGVRSDQPQHF
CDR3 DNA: TGTGCCAGCAGCCTCGGGACAGGGGTCAGATCGGATCAGCCCCAGCATTTT

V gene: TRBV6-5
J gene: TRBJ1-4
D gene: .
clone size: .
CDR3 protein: CASSYRPSPGEKLFF
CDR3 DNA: TGTGCCAGCAGTTACCGCCCGTCGCCGGGTGAAAAACTGTTTTTT

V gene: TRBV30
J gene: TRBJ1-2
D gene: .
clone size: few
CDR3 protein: CAYWDVGGFYGYTF
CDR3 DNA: TGTGCCTACTGGGACGTCGGGGGTTTCTATGGCTACACCTTC

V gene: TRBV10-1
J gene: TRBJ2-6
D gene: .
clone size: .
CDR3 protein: CASSESGPGANVLTF
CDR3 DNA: TGCGCCAGCAGTGAGTCGGGGCCAGGGGCCAACGTCCTGACTTTC

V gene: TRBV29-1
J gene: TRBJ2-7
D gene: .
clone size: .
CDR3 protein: CSVTQGYEQYF
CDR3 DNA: TGCAGCGTCACACAGGGCTACGAGCAGTACTTC

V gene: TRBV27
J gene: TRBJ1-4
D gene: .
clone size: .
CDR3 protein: CASSTQGYLEKLFF
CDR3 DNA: TGTGCCAGCAGTACCCAGGGGTATCTTGAAAAACTGTTTTTT

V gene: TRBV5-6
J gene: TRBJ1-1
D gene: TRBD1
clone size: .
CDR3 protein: CASSSYLTGGFSEAFF
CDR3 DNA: TGTGCCAGCAGCTCCTACTTGACAGGGGGTTTCTCTGAAGCTTTCTTT

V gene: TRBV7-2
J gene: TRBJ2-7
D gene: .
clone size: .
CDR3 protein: CASKGDNSYEQYF
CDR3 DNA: TGTGCCAGCAAGGGAGACAACTCCTACGAGCAGTACTTC

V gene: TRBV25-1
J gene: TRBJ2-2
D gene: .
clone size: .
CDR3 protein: CASSVHADTGELFF
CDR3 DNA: TGTGCCAGCAGTGTCCACGCGGACACCGGGGAGCTGTTTTTT

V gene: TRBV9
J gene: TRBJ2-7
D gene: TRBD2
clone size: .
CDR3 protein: CASSVEASGIYEQYF
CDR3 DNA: TGTGCCAGCAGCGTAGAGGCTAGCGGGATCTACGAGCAGTACTTC

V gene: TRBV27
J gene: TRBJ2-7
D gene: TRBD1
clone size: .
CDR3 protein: CASSTGTDYEQYF
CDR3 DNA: TGTGCCAGCAGTACCGGGACAGACTACGAGCAGTACTTC

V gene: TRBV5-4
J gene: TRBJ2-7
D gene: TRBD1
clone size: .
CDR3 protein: CASSLKQGIAYEQYF
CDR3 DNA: TGTGCCAGCAGCTTGAAACAGGGGATTGCCTACGAGCAGTACTTC

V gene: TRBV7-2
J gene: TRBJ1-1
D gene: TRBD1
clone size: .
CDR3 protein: CASSPQGLNTEAFF
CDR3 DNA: TGTGCCAGCAGCCCACAGGGGTTGAACACTGAAGCTTTCTTT

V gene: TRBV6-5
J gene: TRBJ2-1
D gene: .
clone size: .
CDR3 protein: CASRRDGSSYNEQFF
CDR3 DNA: TGTGCCAGCAGGCGGGACGGGAGCTCCTACAATGAGCAGTTCTTC

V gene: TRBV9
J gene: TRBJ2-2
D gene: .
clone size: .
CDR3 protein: CASSLTPNTGELFF
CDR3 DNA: TGTGCCAGCAGCCTCACTCCGAACACCGGGGAGCTGTTTTTT

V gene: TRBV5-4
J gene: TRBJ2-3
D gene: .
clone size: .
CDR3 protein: CASSSAGQTPTDTQYF
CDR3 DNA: TGTGCCAGCAGCTCGGCGGGACAGACCCCCACAGATACGCAGTATTTT

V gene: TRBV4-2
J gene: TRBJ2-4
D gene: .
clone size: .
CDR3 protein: CASSHGTSKNIQYF
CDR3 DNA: TGTGCCAGCAGCCACGGGACAAGCAAAAACATTCAGTACTTC

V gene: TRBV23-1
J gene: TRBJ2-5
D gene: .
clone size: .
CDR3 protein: CASRTPTQYQETQYF
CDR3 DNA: TGCGCCAGCAGGACTCCGACCCAGTACCAAGAGACCCAGTACTTC

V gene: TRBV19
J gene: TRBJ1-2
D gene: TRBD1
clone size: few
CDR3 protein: CASSPGQLADGYTF
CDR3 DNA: TGTGCCAGTAGTCCGGGACAGCTCGCGGATGGCTACACCTTC

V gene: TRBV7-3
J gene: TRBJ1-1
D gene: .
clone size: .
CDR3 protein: CASSPTGFTEAFF
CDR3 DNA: TGTGCCAGCAGCCCCACAGGGTTCACTGAAGCTTTCTTT

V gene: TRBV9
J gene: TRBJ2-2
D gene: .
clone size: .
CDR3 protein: CASSATGGELFF
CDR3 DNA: TGTGCCAGCAGCGCGACAGGTGGGGAGCTGTTTTTT

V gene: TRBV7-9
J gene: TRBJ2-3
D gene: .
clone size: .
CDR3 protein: CASSLSGRTDTQYF
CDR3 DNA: TGTGCCAGCAGCTTAAGCGGACGGACAGATACGCAGTATTTT

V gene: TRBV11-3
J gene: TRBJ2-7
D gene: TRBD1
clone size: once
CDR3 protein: CASSLARDRAASYEQYF
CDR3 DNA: TGTGCCAGCAGCTTAGCTCGGGACAGGGCTGCTTCCTACGAGCAGTACTTC

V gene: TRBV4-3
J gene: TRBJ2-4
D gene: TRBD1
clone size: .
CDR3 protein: CASSQDSGQGRNIQYF
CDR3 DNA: TGCGCCAGCAGCCAAGACAGCGGACAGGGTAGAAACATTCAGTACTTC

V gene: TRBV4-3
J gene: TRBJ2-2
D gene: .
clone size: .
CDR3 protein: CASSQVPRTGELFF
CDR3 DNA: TGCGCCAGCAGCCAAGTCCCCCGGACCGGGGAGCTGTTTTTT

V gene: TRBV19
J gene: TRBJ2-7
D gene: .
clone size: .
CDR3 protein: CASSPLGGGSYEQYF
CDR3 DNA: TGTGCCAGTAGTCCCCTCGGCGGCGGATCCTACGAGCAGTACTTC

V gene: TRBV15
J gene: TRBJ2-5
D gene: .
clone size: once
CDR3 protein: CATSSAPGQSETQYF
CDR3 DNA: TGTGCCACCAGCAGTGCCCCGGGTCAATCGGAGACCCAGTACTTC

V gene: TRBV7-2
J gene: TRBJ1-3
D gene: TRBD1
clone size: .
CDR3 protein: CASSSPGQKKSTIYF
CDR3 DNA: TGTGCCAGCAGCTCCCCGGGACAGAAGAAGTCGACCATATATTTT

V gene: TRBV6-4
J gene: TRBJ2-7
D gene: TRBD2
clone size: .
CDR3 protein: CVSRQPAGGPYEQYF
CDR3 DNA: TGTGTCAGCAGACAACCAGCGGGGGGGCCGTACGAGCAGTACTTC

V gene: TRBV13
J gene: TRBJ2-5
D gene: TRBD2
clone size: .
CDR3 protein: CASSDSRGGEETQYF
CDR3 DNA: TGTGCCAGCAGCGACTCCCGGGGGGGCGAGGAGACCCAGTACTTC

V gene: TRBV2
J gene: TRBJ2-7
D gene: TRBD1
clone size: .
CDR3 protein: CASSPTPGQGEQYF
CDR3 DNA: TGTGCCAGCAGTCCAACTCCGGGACAGGGCGAGCAGTACTTC

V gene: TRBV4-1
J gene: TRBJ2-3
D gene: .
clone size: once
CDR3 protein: CASSLQGGAREDTQYF
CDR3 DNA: TGCGCCAGCAGCCTCCAAGGGGGGGCCCGTGAAGATACGCAGTATTTT

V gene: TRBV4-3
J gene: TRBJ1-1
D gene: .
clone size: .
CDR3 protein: CASSQELAGGRSEAFF
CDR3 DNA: TGCGCCAGCAGCCAAGAATTGGCCGGGGGGAGGTCTGAAGCTTTCTTT

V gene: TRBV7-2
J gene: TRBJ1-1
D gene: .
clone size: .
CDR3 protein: CASSKTGVPEAFF
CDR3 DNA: .

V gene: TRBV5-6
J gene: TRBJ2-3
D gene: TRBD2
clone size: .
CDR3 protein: CASSTGLAADTQYF
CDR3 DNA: TGTGCCAGCAGCACCGGACTAGCGGCAGATACGCAGTATTTT

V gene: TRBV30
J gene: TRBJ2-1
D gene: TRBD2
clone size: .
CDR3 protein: CAWSPNSGGARQFF
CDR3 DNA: TGTGCCTGGAGTCCCAATAGCGGGGGGGCTCGGCAGTTCTTC

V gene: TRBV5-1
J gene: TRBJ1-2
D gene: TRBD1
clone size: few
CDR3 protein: CASSFWRTGGGYTF
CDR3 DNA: TGCGCCAGCAGCTTTTGGAGGACAGGTGGTGGCTACACCTTC

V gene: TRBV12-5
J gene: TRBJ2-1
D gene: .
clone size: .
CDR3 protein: CASGPDRMSYNEQFF
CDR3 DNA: TGTGCTAGTGGACCCGACAGGATGTCCTACAATGAGCAGTTCTTC